This T cell receptor (beta chain) derives from a study of CD8+ T cells in alopecia areata. Extracted RNA was reverse transcribed into cDNA, the sequencing template. TCRdb's table, derived via immunoSEQ multiplex PCR, lists solely in-frame clones and lacks some. The data show about 140,000 clones, roughly 86% seen once. Documented treatment: oral pan-JAK inhibitor, 5-10 mg twice daily. This specimen consisted of CD8+ T cells sorted from blood, obtained at week 4, from a patient treated with tofacitinib. This clonotype was obtained from a human donor with alopecia areata.

The CDR3 nucleotides read TGCGCCAGCAGCCAGAAGACTAGCTACGAGCAGTACTTC. This gives the protein CASSQKTSYEQYF. The rearrangement uses TRBV4-1 and TRBJ2-7; a weak D match, TRBD2 (6 bases). Looked up from germline, CDR1 is MGHRA and CDR2 is YSYEKL. The V gene lost 3 bases and the J gene lost 3 bases, with 9 bases spanning the gap. The CDR3 consists of 13 residues.